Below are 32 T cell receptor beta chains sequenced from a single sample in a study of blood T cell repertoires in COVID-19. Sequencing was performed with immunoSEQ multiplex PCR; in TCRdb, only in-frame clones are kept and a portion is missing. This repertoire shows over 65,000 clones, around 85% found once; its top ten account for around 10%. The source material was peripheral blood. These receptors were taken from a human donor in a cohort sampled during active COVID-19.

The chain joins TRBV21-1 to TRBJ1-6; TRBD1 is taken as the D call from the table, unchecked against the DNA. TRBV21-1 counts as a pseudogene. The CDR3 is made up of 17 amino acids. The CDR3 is CASSPRDRSSYNSPLHF. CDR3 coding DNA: TGTGCCAGCAGCCCCCGGGACAGGAGCTCCTATAATTCACCCCTCCACTTT.

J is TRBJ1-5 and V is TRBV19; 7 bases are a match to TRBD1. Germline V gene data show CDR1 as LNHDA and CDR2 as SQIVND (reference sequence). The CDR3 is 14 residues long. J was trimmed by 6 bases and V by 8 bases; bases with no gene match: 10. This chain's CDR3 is CASSRQGEAQPQHF. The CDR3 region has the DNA TGTGCCAGTTCACGGCAGGGGGAGGCTCAGCCCCAGCATTTT.

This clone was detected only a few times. The CDR3 DNA follows: TGTGCCAGCAGTGGGACATCGAACACCGGGGAGCTGTTTTTT. This translates into CASSGTSNTGELFF. The chain links TRBV7-9 to TRBJ2-2; tentative D call: TRBD1 (6 bases). In germline, CDR1 is SEHNR, CDR2 FQNEAQ (reference sequence). The CDR3 loop spans 14 amino acids. V shed 6 bases and J shed 0 bases, with 8 bases lying between them.

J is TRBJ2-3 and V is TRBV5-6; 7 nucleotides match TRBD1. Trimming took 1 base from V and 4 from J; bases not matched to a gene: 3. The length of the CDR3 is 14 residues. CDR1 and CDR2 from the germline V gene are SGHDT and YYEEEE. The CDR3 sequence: CASSLSQGADTQYF. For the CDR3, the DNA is TGTGCCAGCAGCTTGAGTCAGGGGGCAGATACGCAGTATTTT. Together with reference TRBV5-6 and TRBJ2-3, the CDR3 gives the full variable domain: DAGVTQSPTHLIKTRGQQVTLRCSPKSGHDTVSWYQQALGQGPQFIFQYYEEEERQRGNFPDRFSGHQFPNYSSELNVNALLLGDSALYLCASSLSQGADTQYFGPGTRLTVL.

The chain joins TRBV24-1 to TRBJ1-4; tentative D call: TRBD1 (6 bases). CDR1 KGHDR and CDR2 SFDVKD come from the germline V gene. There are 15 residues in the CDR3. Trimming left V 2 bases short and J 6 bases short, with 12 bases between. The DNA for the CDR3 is TGTGCCACCAGTGATTCTGGCAGGGGCGATGAAAAACTGTTTTTT. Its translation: CATSDSGRGDEKLFF.

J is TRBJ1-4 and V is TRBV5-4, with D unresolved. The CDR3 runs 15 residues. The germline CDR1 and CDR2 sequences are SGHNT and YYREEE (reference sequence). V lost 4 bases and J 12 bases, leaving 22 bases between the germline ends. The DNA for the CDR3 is TGTGCCAGCAGCCGGGAGGGTACTGTAAAGAAAGAACTGTTTTTT. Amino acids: CASSREGTVKKELFF. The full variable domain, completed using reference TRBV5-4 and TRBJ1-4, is ETGVTQSPTHLIKTRGQQVTLRCSSQSGHNTVSWYQQALGQGPQFIFQYYREEENGRGNFPPRFSGLQFPNYSSELNVNALELDDSALYLCASSREGTVKKELFFGSGTQLSVL.

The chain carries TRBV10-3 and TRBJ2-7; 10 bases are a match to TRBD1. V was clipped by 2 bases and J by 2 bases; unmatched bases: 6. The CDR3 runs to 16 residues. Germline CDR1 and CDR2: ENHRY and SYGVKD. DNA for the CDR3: TGTGCCATCAGTGAGGGGGGCGGGACAGGGGCCTACGAGCAGTACTTC. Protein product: CAISEGGGTGAYEQYF.

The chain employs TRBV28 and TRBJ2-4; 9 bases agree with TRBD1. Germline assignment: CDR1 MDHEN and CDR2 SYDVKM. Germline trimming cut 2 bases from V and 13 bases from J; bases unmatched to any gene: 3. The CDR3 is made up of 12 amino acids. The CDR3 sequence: CASSLRQGVQYF. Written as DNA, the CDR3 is TGTGCCAGCAGTTTACGACAGGGGGTCCAGTACTTC.

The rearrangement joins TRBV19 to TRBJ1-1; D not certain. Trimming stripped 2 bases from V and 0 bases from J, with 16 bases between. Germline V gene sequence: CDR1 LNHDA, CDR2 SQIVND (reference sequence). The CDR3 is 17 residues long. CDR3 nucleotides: TGTGCCAGTAGTATAACCAGGCAACTTCCCATGAACACTGAAGCTTTCTTT. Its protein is CASSITRQLPMNTEAFF.

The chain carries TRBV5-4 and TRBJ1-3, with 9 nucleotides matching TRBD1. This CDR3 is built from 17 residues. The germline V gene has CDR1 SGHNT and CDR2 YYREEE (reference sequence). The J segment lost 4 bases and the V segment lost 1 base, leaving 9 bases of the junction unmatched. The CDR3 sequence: CASSLNSGQGTGNTIYF. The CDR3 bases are TGTGCCAGCAGCTTGAATTCCGGACAGGGGACCGGAAACACCATATATTTT. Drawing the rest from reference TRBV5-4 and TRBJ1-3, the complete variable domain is ETGVTQSPTHLIKTRGQQVTLRCSSQSGHNTVSWYQQALGQGPQFIFQYYREEENGRGNFPPRFSGLQFPNYSSELNVNALELDDSALYLCASSLNSGQGTGNTIYFGEGSWLTVV.

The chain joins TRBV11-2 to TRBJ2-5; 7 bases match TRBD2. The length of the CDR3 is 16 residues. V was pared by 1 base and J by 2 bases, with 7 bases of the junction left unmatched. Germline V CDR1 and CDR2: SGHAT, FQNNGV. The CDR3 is CASSLVPLAAQETQYF. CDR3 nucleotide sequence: TGTGCCAGCAGCTTAGTACCGCTAGCGGCACAAGAGACCCAGTACTTC.

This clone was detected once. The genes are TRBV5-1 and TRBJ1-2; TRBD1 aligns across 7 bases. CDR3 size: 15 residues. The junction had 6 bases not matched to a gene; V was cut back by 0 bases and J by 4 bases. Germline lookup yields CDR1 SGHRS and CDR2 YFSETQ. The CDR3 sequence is CASSLDPGQPYGYTF. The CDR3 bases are TGCGCCAGCAGCTTGGATCCGGGACAGCCCTATGGCTACACCTTC.

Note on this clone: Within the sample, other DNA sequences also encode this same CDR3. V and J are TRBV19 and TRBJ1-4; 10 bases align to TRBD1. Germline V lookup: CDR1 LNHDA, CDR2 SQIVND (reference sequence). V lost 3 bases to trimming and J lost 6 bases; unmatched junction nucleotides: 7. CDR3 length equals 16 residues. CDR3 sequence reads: CASSIGQGVGDEKLFF. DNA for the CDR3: TGTGCCAGTAGTATTGGACAGGGGGTAGGGGATGAAAAACTGTTTTTT.

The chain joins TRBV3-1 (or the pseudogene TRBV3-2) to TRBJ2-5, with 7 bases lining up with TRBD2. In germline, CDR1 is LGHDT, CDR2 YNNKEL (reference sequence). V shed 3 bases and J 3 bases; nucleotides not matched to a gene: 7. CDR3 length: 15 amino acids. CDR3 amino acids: CASSHEGAGEETQYF. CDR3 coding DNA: TGTGCCAGCAGCCACGAGGGTGCGGGGGAAGAGACCCAGTACTTC.

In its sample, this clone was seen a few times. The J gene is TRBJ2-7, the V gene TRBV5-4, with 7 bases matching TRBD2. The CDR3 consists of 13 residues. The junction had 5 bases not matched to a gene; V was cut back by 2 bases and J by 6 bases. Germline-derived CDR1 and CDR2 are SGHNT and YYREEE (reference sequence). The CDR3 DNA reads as TGTGCCAGCAGCTTCACGGGGGGAGGCGAGCAGTACTTC. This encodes CASSFTGGGEQYF.

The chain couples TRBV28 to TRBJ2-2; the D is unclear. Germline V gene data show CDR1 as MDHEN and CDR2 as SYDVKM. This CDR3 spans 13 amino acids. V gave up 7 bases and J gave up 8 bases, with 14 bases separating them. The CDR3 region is CASTRLVAGELFF. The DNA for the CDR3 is TGTGCCAGCACAAGACTCGTGGCTGGGGAGCTGTTTTTT.

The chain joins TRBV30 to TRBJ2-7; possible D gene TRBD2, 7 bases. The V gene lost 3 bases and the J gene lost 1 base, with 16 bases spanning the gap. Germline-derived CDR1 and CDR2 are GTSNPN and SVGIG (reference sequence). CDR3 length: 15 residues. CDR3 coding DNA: TGTGCCTGGAGGTTACCGGGGGGCGAGTCCTACGAGCAGTACTTC. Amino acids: CAWRLPGGESYEQYF.

The CDR3 loop is CASSPNRVTEAFF. As DNA, the CDR3 is TGTGCCAGCAGTCCCAACAGGGTCACTGAAGCTTTCTTT. The chain uses TRBV6-5 and TRBJ1-1, with D possibly TRBD1 on 6 matching bases. Germline-derived CDR1 and CDR2 are MNHEY and SVGAGI. The V end was cut by 5 bases, the J end by 4 bases, with 11 bases between. This CDR3 contains 13 residues.

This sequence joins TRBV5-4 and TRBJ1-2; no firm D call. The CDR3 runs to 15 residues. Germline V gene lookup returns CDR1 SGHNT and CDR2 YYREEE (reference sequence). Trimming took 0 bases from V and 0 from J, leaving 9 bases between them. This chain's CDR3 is CASSLVSTSNYGYTF. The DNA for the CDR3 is TGTGCCAGCAGCTTGGTTTCCACTTCTAACTATGGCTACACCTTC. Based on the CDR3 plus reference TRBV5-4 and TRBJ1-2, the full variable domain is ETGVTQSPTHLIKTRGQQVTLRCSSQSGHNTVSWYQQALGQGPQFIFQYYREEENGRGNFPPRFSGLQFPNYSSELNVNALELDDSALYLCASSLVSTSNYGYTFGSGTRLTVV.

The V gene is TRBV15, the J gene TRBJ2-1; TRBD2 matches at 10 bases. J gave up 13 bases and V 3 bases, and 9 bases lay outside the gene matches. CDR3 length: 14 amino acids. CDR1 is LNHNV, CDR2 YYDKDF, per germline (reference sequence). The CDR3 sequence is CATSSSGAGGPQFF. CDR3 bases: TGTGCCACCAGCAGCTCAGGAGCGGGGGGGCCTCAGTTCTTC.

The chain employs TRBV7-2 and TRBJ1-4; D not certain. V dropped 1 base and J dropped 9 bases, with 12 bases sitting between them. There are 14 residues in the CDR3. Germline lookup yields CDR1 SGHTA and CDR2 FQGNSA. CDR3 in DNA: TGTGCCAGCAGCTTAGGCGTGACAAGTCAAAAACTGTTTTTT. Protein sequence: CASSLGVTSQKLFF.

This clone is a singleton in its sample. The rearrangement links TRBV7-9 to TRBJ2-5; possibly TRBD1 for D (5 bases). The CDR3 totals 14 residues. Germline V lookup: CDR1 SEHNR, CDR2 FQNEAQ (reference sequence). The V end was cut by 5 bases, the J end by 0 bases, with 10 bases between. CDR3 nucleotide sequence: TGTGCCAGCAGCCTGACGACAGACCAAGAGACCCAGTACTTC. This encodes CASSLTTDQETQYF.

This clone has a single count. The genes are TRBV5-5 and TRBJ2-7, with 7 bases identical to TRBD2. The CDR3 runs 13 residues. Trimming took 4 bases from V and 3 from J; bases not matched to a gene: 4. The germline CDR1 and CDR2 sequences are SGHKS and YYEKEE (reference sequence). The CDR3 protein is CASSPWTSYEQYF. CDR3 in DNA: TGTGCCAGCAGCCCGTGGACTAGCTACGAGCAGTACTTC.

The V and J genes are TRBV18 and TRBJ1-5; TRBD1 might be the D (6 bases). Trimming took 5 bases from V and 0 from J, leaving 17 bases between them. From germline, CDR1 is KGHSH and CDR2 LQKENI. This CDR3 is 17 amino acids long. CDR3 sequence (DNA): TGTGCCAGCTCATCCCGGACAGTCGGGGATAGCAATCAGCCCCAGCATTTT. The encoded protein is CASSSRTVGDSNQPQHF.

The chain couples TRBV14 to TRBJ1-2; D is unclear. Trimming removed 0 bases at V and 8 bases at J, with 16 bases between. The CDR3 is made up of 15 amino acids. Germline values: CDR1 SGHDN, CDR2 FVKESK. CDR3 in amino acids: CASSQETVPTGGYTF. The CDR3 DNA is TGTGCCAGCAGCCAAGAAACAGTCCCCACGGGAGGCTACACCTTC.

CDR3 in amino acids: CASSSQTGATNEKLFF. The CDR3 DNA sequence: TGTGCCAGCTCATCACAGACAGGGGCAACTAATGAAAAACTGTTTTTT. The chain recombines TRBV18 with TRBJ1-4, with 8 bases identical to TRBD1. CDR1 and CDR2 from the germline V gene are KGHSH and LQKENI. CDR3 size: 16 residues. The V segment lost 5 bases and the J segment 0 bases; nucleotides outside the gene matches: 5.

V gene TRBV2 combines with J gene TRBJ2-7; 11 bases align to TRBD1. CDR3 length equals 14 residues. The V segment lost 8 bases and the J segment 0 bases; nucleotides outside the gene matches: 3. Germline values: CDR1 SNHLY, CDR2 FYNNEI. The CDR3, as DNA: TGTGCCAGCCAGGGACAGGGGGTCTCCTACGAGCAGTACTTC. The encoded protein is CASQGQGVSYEQYF.

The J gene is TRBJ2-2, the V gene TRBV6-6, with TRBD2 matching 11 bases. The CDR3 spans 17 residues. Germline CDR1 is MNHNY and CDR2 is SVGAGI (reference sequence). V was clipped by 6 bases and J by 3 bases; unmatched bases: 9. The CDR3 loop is CASSRFSGGADTGELFF. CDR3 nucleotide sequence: TGTGCCAGCAGCCGATTTAGCGGGGGGGCGGACACCGGGGAGCTGTTTTTT.

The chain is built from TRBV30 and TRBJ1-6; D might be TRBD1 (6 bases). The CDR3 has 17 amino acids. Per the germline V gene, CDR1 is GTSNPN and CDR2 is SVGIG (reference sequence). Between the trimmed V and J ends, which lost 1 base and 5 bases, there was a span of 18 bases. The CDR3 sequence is CAWSGPGQYVHNSPLHF. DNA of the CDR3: TGTGCCTGGAGTGGCCCCGGACAGTACGTCCATAATTCACCCCTCCACTTT.

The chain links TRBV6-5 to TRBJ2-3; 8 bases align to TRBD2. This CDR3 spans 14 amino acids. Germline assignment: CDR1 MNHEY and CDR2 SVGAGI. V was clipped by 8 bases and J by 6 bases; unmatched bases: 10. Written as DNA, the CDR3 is TGTGCCAGCGATTCGGGACTAGAGGTCGATACGCAGTATTTT. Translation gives CASDSGLEVDTQYF.

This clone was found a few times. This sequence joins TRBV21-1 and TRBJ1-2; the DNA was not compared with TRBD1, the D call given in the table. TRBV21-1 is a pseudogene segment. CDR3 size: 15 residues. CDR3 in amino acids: CASSAGTGPNYGYTF. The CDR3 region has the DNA TGTGCCAGCAGCGCAGGGACAGGGCCTAACTATGGCTACACCTTC.

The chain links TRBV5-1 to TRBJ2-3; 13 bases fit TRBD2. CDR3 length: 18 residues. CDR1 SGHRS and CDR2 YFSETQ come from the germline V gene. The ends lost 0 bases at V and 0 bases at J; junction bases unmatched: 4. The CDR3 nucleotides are TGCGCCAGCAGCTTGGGACTAGCGGGGGGCCGAAGCACAGATACGCAGTATTTT. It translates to CASSLGLAGGRSTDTQYF.